The TCR beta chain under discussion was sequenced for a study of persistence of HIV-infected CD4 T cells. Study context: The sample holds CD4+ T cells responsive to CMV or HIV-1 Gag.

An overlapping HIV-1 Gag peptide pool stimulated these cells at 0.95 to 1 ug/peptide/mL. CD40L-negative CD69-negative CD45RO-high memory CD4+ T cells were sorted as populations depleted of antigen-responding cells. Plasma HIV-1 RNA stayed below 50 copies/mL for at least 4 years. This clone was detected only once. The target antigen is unknown. This was the immunoSEQ version 4 assay in survey mode. Genomic DNA was diluted to around 9.3 ng/uL, up to 1 ug per sample. Profiled with immunoSEQ multiplex PCR; TCRdb holds only in-frame clones, not every one. The table records 25,000 to 40,000 clones, 82% of them present only once. Losses at the gene ends were 5 bases for V and 8 bases for J; bases not matched to a gene: 15. The CDR3 has 16 residues. Germline lookup yields CDR1 SGHNT and CDR2 YENEEA.

This specimen was CD4+ T cells sorted from PBMCs after roughly 18-hour stimulation, taken from a patient who received antiretroviral therapy. The TCR comes from an adult woman with HIV who was CMV-seropositive. The genes are TRBV11-3 and TRBJ2-1, with 7 bases fitting TRBD2. The CDR3 coding sequence is TGTGCCAGCAGCCGGGACTCACCCGGACTAGACCATGAGCAGTTCTTC. Encoded protein: CASSRDSPGLDHEQFF.